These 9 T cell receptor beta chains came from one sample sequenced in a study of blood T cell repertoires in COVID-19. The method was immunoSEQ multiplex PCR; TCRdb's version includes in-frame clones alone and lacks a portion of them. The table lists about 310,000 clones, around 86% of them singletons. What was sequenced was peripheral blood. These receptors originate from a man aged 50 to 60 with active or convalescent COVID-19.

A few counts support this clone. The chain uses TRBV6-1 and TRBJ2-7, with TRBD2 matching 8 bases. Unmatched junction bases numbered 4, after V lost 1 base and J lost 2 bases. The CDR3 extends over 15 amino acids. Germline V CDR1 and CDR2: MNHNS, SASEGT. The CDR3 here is CASSEDWREAYEQYF. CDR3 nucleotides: TGTGCCAGCAGTGAAGACTGGCGGGAGGCCTACGAGCAGTACTTC.

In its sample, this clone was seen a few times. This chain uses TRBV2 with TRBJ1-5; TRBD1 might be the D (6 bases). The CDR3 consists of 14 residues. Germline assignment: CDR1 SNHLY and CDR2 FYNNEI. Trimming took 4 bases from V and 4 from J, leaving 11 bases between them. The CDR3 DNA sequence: TGTGCCAGCAGTGGGGCAGGGGCAAATCAGCCCCAGCATTTT. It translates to CASSGAGANQPQHF.

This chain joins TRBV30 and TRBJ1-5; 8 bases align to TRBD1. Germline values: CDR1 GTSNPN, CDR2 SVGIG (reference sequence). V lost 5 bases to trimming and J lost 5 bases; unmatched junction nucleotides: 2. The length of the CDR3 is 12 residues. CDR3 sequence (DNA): TGTGCCTGGGGACAGGGTCATCAGCCCCAGCATTTT. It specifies CAWGQGHQPQHF.

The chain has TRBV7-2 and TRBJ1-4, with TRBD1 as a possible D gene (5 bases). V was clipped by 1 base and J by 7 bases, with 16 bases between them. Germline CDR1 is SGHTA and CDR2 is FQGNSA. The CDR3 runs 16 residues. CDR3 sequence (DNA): TGTGCCAGCAGCTTAGTGGCTGGGGGGTATGGTGAAAAACTGTTTTTT. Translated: CASSLVAGGYGEKLFF. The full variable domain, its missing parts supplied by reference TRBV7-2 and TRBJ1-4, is GAGVSQSPSNKVTEKGKDVELRCDPISGHTALYWYRQSLGQGLEFLIYFQGNSAPDKSGLPSDRFSAERTGGSVSTLTIQRTQQEDSAVYLCASSLVAGGYGEKLFFGSGTQLSVL.

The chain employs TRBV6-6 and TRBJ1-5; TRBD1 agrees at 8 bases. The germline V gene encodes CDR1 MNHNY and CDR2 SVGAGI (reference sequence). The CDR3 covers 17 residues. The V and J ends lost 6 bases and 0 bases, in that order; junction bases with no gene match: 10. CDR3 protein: CASSRLSTGDSNQPQHF. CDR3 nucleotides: TGTGCCAGCAGCCGACTCTCGACAGGGGATAGCAATCAGCCCCAGCATTTT.

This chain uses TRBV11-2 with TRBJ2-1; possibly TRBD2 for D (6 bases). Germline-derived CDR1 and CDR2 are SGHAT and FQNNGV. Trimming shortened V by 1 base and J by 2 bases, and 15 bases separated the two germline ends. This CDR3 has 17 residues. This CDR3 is CASSLALGLPTYNEQFF. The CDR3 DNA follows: TGTGCCAGCAGCTTAGCTCTGGGACTTCCTACCTACAATGAGCAGTTCTTC.

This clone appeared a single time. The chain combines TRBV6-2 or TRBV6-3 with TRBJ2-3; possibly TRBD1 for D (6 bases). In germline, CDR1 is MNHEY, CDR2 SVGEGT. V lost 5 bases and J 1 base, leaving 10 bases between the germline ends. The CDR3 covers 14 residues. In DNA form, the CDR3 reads TGTGCCAGCAGTGAGGCAGGGGGCACAGATACGCAGTATTTT. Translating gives CASSEAGGTDTQYF.

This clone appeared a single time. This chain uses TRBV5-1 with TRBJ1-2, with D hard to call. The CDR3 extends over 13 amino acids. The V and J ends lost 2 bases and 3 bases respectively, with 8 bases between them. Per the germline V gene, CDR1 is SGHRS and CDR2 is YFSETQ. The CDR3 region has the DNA TGCGCCAGCAGCTTAAGTCGGGACTATGGCTACACCTTC. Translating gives CASSLSRDYGYTF.

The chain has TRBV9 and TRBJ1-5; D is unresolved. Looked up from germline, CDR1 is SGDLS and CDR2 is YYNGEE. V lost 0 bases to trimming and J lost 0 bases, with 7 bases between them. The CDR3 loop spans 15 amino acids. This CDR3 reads CASSVDSDSNQPQHF. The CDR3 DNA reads TGTGCCAGCAGCGTAGACAGTGATAGCAATCAGCCCCAGCATTTT. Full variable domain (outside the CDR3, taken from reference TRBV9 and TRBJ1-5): DSGVTQTPKHLITATGQRVTLRCSPRSGDLSVYWYQQSLDQGLQFLIQYYNGEERAKGNILERFSAQQFPDLHSELNLSSLELGDSALYFCASSVDSDSNQPQHFGDGTRLSIL.